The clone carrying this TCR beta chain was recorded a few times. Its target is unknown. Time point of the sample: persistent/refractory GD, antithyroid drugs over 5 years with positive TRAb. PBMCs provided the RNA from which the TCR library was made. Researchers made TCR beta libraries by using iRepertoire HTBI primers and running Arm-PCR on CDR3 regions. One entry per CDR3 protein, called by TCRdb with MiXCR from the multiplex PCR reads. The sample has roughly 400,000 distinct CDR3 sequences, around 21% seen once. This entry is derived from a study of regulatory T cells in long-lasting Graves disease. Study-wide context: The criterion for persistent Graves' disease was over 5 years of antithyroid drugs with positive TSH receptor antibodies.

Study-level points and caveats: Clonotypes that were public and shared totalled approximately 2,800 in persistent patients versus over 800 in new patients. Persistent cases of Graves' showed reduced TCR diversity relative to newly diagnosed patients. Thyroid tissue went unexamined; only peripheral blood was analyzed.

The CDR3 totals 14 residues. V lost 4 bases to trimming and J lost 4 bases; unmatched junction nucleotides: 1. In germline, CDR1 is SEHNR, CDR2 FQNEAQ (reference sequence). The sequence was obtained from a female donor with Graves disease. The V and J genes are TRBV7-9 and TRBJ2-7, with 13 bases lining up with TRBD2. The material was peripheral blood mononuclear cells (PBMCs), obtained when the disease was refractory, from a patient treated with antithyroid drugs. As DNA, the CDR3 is TGTGCCAGCAGCTCGACTAGCGGGAGGTACGAGCAGTACTTC. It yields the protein CASSSTSGRYEQYF.